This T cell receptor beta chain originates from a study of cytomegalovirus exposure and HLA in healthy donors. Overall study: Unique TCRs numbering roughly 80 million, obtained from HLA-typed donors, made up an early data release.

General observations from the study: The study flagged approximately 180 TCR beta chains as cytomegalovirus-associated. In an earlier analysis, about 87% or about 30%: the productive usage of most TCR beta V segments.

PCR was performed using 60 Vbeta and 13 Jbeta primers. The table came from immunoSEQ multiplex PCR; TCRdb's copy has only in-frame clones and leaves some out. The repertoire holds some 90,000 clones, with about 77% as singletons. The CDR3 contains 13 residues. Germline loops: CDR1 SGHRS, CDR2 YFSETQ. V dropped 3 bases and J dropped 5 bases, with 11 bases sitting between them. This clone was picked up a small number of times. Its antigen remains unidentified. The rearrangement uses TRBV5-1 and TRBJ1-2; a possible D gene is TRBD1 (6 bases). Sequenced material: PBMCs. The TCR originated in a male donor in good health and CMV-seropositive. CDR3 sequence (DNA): TGCGCCAGCAGCTCCGAGGGACAATATGGCTACACCTTC. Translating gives CASSSEGQYGYTF.